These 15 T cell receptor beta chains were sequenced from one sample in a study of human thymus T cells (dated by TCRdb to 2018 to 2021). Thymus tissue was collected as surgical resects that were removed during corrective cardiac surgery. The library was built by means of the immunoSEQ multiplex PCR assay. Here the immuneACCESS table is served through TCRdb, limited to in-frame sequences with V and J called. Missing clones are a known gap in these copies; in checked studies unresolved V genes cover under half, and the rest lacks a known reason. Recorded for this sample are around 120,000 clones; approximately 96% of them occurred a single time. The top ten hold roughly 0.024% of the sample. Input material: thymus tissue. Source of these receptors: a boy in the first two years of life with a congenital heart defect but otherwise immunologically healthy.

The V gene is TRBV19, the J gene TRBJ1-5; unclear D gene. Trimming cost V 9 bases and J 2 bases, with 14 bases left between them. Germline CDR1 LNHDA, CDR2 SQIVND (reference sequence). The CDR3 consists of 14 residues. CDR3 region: CASQNEDGNQPQHF. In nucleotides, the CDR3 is TGTGCCAGCCAGAACGAGGACGGCAATCAGCCCCAGCATTTT.

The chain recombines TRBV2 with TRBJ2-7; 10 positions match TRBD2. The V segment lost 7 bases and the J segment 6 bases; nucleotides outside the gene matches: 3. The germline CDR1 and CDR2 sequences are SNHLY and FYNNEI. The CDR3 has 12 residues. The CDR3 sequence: CASIERGGEQYF. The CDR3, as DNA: TGTGCCAGCATCGAGCGGGGGGGCGAGCAGTACTTC.

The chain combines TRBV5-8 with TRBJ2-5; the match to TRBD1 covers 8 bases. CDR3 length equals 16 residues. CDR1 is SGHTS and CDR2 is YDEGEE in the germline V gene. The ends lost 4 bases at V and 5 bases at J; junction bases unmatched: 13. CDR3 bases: TGTGCCAGCAGCCTGGAATCGACAGGGGCTGGTGAGACCCAGTACTTC. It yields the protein CASSLESTGAGETQYF.

The DNA of the CDR3 is TGCGCCAGCAGCTTGGAGCTAGCGGACAAGCTTGCGAACACCGGGGAGCTGTTTTTT. Amino acids: CASSLELADKLANTGELFF. The chain links TRBV5-1 to TRBJ2-2; 7 nucleotides line up with TRBD2. CDR1 and CDR2 (germline): SGHRS, YFSETQ. CDR3 size: 19 residues. Trimming cost V 0 bases and J 0 bases; bases outside gene matches: 11.

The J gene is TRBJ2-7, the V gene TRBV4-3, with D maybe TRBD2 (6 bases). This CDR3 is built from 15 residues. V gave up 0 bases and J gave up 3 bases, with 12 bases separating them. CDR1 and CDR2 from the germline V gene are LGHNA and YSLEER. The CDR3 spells CASSQEAREDYEQYF. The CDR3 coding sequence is TGCGCCAGCAGCCAAGAGGCCAGGGAGGACTACGAGCAGTACTTC.

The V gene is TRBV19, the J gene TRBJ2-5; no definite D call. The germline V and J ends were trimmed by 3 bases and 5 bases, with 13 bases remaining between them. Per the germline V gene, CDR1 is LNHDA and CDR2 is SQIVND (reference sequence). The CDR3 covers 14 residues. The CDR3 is CASSMGDPWETQYF. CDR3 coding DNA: TGTGCCAGTAGTATGGGCGACCCTTGGGAGACCCAGTACTTC.

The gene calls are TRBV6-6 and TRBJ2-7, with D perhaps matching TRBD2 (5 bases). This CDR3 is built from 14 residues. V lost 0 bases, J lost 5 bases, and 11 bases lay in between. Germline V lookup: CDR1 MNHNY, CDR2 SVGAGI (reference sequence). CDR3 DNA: TGTGCCAGCAGTTACTCGATCCAGGAGGACGAGCAGTACTTC. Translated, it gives CASSYSIQEDEQYF.

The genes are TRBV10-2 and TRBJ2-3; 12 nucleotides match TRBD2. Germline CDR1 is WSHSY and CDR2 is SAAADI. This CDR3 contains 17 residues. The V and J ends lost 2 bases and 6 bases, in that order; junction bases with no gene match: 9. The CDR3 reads CASSEMASGGAGDTQYF. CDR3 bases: TGCGCCAGCAGTGAGATGGCTAGCGGGGGGGCAGGGGATACGCAGTATTTT.

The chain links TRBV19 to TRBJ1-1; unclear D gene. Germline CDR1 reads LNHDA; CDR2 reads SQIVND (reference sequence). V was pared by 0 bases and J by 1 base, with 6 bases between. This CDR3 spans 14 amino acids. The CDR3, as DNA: TGTGCCAGTAGTATAGAGGAGGGGAACACTGAAGCTTTCTTT. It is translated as CASSIEEGNTEAFF.

The CDR3 loop is CASSALDRAYEQYF. The CDR3 DNA follows: TGCGCCAGCAGCGCTTTGGACAGGGCCTACGAGCAGTACTTC. The chain joins TRBV4-3 to TRBJ2-7; 8 nucleotides match TRBD1. V lost 5 bases, J lost 2 bases, and 5 bases stayed unmatched. CDR1 is LGHNA, CDR2 YSLEER, per germline. The CDR3 is made up of 14 amino acids.

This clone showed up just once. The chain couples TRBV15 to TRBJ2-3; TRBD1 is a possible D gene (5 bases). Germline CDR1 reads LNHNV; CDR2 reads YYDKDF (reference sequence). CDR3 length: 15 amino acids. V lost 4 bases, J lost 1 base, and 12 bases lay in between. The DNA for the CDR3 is TGTGCCACCAGCAACACGGGCAGGGGCACAGATACGCAGTATTTT. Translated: CATSNTGRGTDTQYF.

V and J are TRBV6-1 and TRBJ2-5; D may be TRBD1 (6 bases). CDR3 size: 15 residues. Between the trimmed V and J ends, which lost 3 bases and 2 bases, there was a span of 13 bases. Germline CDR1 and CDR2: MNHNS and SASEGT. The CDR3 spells CASSDCGGLQETQYF. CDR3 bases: TGTGCCAGCAGTGATTGTGGGGGCTTGCAAGAGACCCAGTACTTC.

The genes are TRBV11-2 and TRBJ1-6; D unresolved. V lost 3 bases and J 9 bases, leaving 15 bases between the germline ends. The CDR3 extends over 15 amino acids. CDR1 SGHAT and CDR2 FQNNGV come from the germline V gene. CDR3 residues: CASSLAVGWGSPLHF. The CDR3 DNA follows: TGTGCCAGCAGCTTGGCCGTGGGATGGGGTTCACCCCTCCACTTT.

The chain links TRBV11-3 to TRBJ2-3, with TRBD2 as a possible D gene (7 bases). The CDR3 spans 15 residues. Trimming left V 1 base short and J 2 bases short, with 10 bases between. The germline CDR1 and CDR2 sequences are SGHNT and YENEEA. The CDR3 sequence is CASSLAGGSTDTQYF. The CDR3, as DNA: TGTGCCAGCAGCTTAGCGGGGGGCTCCACAGATACGCAGTATTTT.

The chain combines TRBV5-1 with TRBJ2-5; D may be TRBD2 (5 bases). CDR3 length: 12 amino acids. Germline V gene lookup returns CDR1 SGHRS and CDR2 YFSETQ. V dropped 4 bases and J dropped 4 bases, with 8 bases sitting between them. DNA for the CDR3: TGCGCCAGCAGCAAGGACTCAGAGACCCAGTACTTC. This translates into CASSKDSETQYF. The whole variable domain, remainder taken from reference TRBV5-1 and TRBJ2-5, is KAGVTQTPRYLIKTRGQQVTLSCSPISGHRSVSWYQQTPGQGLQFLFEYFSETQRNKGNFPGRFSGRQFSNSRSEMNVSTLELGDSALYLCASSKDSETQYFGPGTRLLVL.